The 15 T cell receptor beta chains below were found in one sample sequenced in a study of vaccination and CD4 T cells after COVID-19. Cultured CD4+ T cell DNA underwent sequencing with the Oncomine TCR Beta short-read assay. TCRdb processed the PCR reads anew with MiXCR; each CDR3 protein has one entry. In the table there are around 20,000 distinct CDR3 sequences, approximately 40% of which are singletons. Treatment in this sample: 10-day PBMC culture with coronavirus spike peptide pools or control peptides (ViraFEST assay). Which antigens these TCRs recognize remains unknown. The sequencing used CD4+ T cells from blood, cultured in vitro, collected after SARS-CoV-2 vaccination. The receptor set was obtained from a human donor who had recovered from COVID-19.

This clonotype has a handful of counts. The chain links TRBV4-3 to TRBJ1-1; D may be TRBD1 (6 bases). Per the germline V gene, CDR1 is LGHNA and CDR2 is YSLEER. CDR3 length equals 13 residues. V lost 4 bases and J lost 7, with 13 bases in between. The CDR3 nucleotides read TGCGCCAGCAGCCTAAAGGGGGGCAGTGAAGCTTTCTTT. Translated: CASSLKGGSEAFF.

The rearrangement uses TRBV6-1 and TRBJ2-1, with D maybe TRBD2 (6 bases). Trimming cost V 6 bases and J 1 base, with 13 bases left between them. CDR1 and CDR2 (germline): MNHNS, SASEGT. The CDR3 is 15 residues long. The DNA of the CDR3 is TGTGCCAGCAGGGTGATGGGGAGGTCCTACAATGAGCAGTTCTTC. Protein product: CASRVMGRSYNEQFF.

This clonotype is judged medium-sized. This chain uses TRBV15 with TRBJ1-5; the match to TRBD1 covers 12 bases. The V segment lost 3 bases and the J segment 8 bases; nucleotides outside the gene matches: 8. Germline CDR1 and CDR2: LNHNV and YYDKDF (reference sequence). The CDR3 length is 16 residues. CDR3 region: CATSRPGQGATKPQHF. CDR3 bases: TGTGCCACCAGCAGGCCGGGACAGGGGGCCACGAAGCCCCAGCATTTT.

This clonotype was seen a few times. This chain links TRBV7-2 with TRBJ2-3; 10 bases are a match to TRBD2. The CDR3 runs to 16 residues. V trimming: 3 bases; J trimming: 0 bases; junction bases outside the gene matches: 3. Looked up from germline, CDR1 is SGHTA and CDR2 is FQGNSA. The CDR3 reads CASSFGAGGSTDTQYF. CDR3 nucleotides: TGTGCCAGCAGCTTTGGAGCGGGAGGGAGCACAGATACGCAGTATTTT.

This CDR3 reads CASSERSEKRGGYTF. CDR3 coding DNA: TGTGCCAGCAGTGAGAGGTCGGAGAAACGGGGGGGCTACACCTTC. The chain carries TRBV6-1 and TRBJ1-2, with D possibly being TRBD1 (5 bases). Germline V gene sequence: CDR1 MNHNS, CDR2 SASEGT. The CDR3 spans 15 residues. V shed 3 bases and J shed 8 bases, with 19 bases lying between them.

Only a few counts were recorded for this clonotype. This chain's CDR3 is CASSLSQTSGAPDTQYF. The CDR3 DNA reads as TGTGCCAGCAGTTTATCGCAGACTAGCGGGGCCCCAGATACGCAGTATTTT. V gene TRBV27 combines with J gene TRBJ2-3; 11 bases map to TRBD2. This CDR3 comprises 17 residues. The V gene end was trimmed by 0 bases and the J gene end by 4 bases; junction bases not matched to a gene: 6. Germline V gives CDR1 MNHEY, CDR2 SMNVEV (reference sequence).

DNA of the CDR3: TGTGCCAGCAGCTTGGCCAGGGGGTTGGAGACCCAGTACTTC. It is translated as CASSLARGLETQYF. This rearrangement joins TRBV5-4 to TRBJ2-5; 7 bases align to TRBD1. From germline, CDR1 is SGHNT and CDR2 YYREEE (reference sequence). This CDR3 comprises 14 residues. Losses at the gene ends were 0 bases for V and 5 bases for J; bases not matched to a gene: 4.

The chain carries TRBV6-5 and TRBJ2-5, with D perhaps TRBD2 (5 bases). V was pared by 2 bases and J by 1 base, with 14 bases between. Germline V gives CDR1 MNHEY, CDR2 SVGAGI. The CDR3 is 16 residues long. DNA of the CDR3: TGTGCCAGCAGTTACCCGGCTAGCCAAACCCAAGAGACCCAGTACTTC. The encoded protein is CASSYPASQTQETQYF.

V usage is TRBV19 and J usage is TRBJ2-7; D is perhaps TRBD1 (6 bases). V gave up 2 bases and J gave up 4 bases, with 15 bases separating them. Germline V gives CDR1 LNHDA, CDR2 SQIVND (reference sequence). This CDR3 spans 15 amino acids. The CDR3 here is CASSIRDTPGYEQYF. Written as DNA, the CDR3 is TGTGCCAGTAGTATACGGGACACCCCGGGGTACGAGCAGTACTTC.

This clonotype was detected only a few times. J is TRBJ2-3 and V is TRBV20-1; 7 nucleotides line up with TRBD1. The CDR3 length is 14 residues. V lost 6 bases, J lost 6 bases, and 12 bases stayed unmatched. Germline assignment: CDR1 DFQATT and CDR2 SNEGSKA (reference sequence). CDR3 bases: TGCAGTGCACCCAAACAGGGGCAGACCGATACGCAGTATTTT. It specifies CSAPKQGQTDTQYF.

The chain combines TRBV12-3 or TRBV12-4 with TRBJ2-5, with D perhaps given as TRBD1 or TRBD2 (5 bases each). This CDR3 has 12 amino acids. Trimming pared 5 bases from V and 3 bases from J, leaving 7 bases between. CDR3 in DNA: TGTGCCAGCAGTGGGACCAAAGAGACCCAGTACTTC. Translation: CASSGTKETQYF.

V is TRBV6-5 and J is TRBJ2-7; TRBD1 aligns across 11 bases. Germline lookup yields CDR1 MNHEY and CDR2 SVGAGI. This CDR3 has 15 amino acids. With 2 bases clipped from V and 3 bases from J, the junction kept 3 bases outside the gene matches. The CDR3 coding sequence is TGTGCCAGCAGTTACGGGACAGGGGGAGTCTACGAGCAGTACTTC. It specifies CASSYGTGGVYEQYF.

J is TRBJ2-7 and V is TRBV7-6; 11 nucleotides line up with TRBD1. The CDR3 contains 14 residues. J gave up 13 bases and V 5 bases, and 13 bases lay outside the gene matches. The germline gives CDR1 SGHVS, CDR2 FNYEAQ. CDR3 in amino acids: CASSIGTGGVSLYF. In nucleotides, the CDR3 is TGTGCCAGCAGCATCGGGACAGGGGGTGTATCCCTATACTTC.

This chain links TRBV10-3 with TRBJ1-1; D may be TRBD1 (5 bases). Trimming shortened V by 1 base and J by 8 bases, and 8 bases separated the two germline ends. The CDR3 consists of 12 residues. Germline values: CDR1 ENHRY, CDR2 SYGVKD. The CDR3 DNA follows: TGTGCCATCAGTGAGTTCGGGACCGAAGCTTTCTTT. It specifies CAISEFGTEAFF.

The chain uses TRBV7-2 and TRBJ1-3, with D unclear. Germline V CDR1 and CDR2: SGHTA, FQGNSA. The CDR3 is 16 residues long. The germline V and J ends were trimmed by 4 bases and 0 bases, with 13 bases remaining between them. The CDR3 DNA sequence: TGTGCCAGCAGCTACAGAGTTGGCCCCTCTGGAAACACCATATATTTT. As protein: CASSYRVGPSGNTIYF.